These 15 T cell receptor beta chains originate from one sample sequenced in a study of cytomegalovirus exposure and HLA in healthy donors. The PCR contained 60 Vbeta and 13 Jbeta primers. Clones were sequenced by immunoSEQ multiplex PCR, and TCRdb holds only the in-frame ones, with some missing. The data contain 130,000 or so clones, approximately 71% of them singletons. The sample was PBMCs. The receptors come from a man aged 35 to 55 in good health and CMV-seronegative.

This clone showed up many times. The chain employs TRBV5-4 and TRBJ1-1; 9 positions match TRBD1. The CDR3 is 16 amino acids. Germline V gene data show CDR1 as SGHNT and CDR2 as YYREEE (reference sequence). The J segment lost 0 bases and the V segment lost 3 bases, leaving 6 bases of the junction unmatched. CDR3 nucleotide sequence: TGTGCCAGCAGCTACGGGACAGGGCACCTGAACACTGAAGCTTTCTTT. Translation: CASSYGTGHLNTEAFF.

The chain links TRBV18 to TRBJ2-5; D not certain. The CDR3 extends over 15 amino acids. V lost 0 bases and J lost 2, with 10 bases in between. CDR1 is KGHSH and CDR2 is LQKENI in the germline V gene. CDR3 bases: TGTGCCAGCTCACCACCGGCACAGCAGCAAGAGACCCAGTACTTC. Translation gives CASSPPAQQQETQYF. Full variable domain (rest looked up from reference TRBV18 and TRBJ2-5): NAGVMQNPRHLVRRRGQEARLRCSPMKGHSHVYWYRQLPEEGLKFMVYLQKENIIDESGMPKERFSAEFPKEGPSILRIQQVVRGDSAAYFCASSPPAQQQETQYFGPGTRLLVL.

On this clone itself: The same CDR3 arises from other DNA sequences in this sample as well. The chain uses TRBV5-1 and TRBJ1-2, with 12 bases identical to TRBD1. Trimming cost V 4 bases and J 2 bases; bases outside gene matches: 3. Germline V gene data show CDR1 as SGHRS and CDR2 as YFSETQ. This CDR3 contains 15 residues. The CDR3 nucleotides are TGCGCCAGCAGCCTCGGGACAGGGGGCAACTATGGCTACACCTTC. This encodes CASSLGTGGNYGYTF.

The chain links TRBV4-2 to TRBJ2-2; 8 nucleotides align to TRBD2. Germline V lookup: CDR1 LGHNA, CDR2 YNFKEQ. CDR3 size: 17 residues. With 1 base clipped from V and 2 bases from J, the junction kept 6 bases outside the gene matches. Here the CDR3 reads CASSQVSTSENTGELFF. CDR3 nucleotide sequence: TGTGCCAGCAGCCAAGTATCGACTAGCGAAAACACCGGGGAGCTGTTTTTT.

V is TRBV4-3 and J is TRBJ2-5; perhaps TRBD2 as D (5 bases). V was trimmed by 1 base and J by 5 bases, leaving 11 bases between them. CDR1 and CDR2 (germline): LGHNA, YSLEER. The CDR3 runs 14 residues. The CDR3 is CASSQALVWETQYF. The CDR3, as DNA: TGCGCCAGCAGCCAAGCACTAGTCTGGGAGACCCAGTACTTC.

CDR3 coding DNA: TGTGCCAGCAGGAACCCGGGACAGGGGTTCCACGAGCAGTACTTC. Translated, it gives CASRNPGQGFHEQYF. The chain is built from TRBV6-1 and TRBJ2-7, with TRBD1 matching 10 bases. J lost 5 bases, V lost 6 bases, and 10 bases had no gene match. Germline V gene sequence: CDR1 MNHNS, CDR2 SASEGT. CDR3 length: 15 residues.

This chain uses TRBV14 with TRBJ2-1; 9 nucleotides agree with TRBD2. Germline CDR1 is SGHDN and CDR2 is FVKESK. J was trimmed by 4 bases and V by 4 bases; bases with no gene match: 11. The CDR3 contains 17 residues. The CDR3 here is CASSPYLTSGAYNEQFF. The CDR3 nucleotides are TGTGCCAGCAGCCCATACCTGACTAGCGGAGCATACAATGAGCAGTTCTTC.

The DNA for the CDR3 is TGTGCCAGCAGTGAACAAGGGACAGGGGGCGCATACTATGGCTACACCTTC. Translating gives CASSEQGTGGAYYGYTF. The V call is TRBV6-1, the J call TRBJ1-2; 12 bases are shared with TRBD1. After removal of 2 bases from V and 3 bases from J, the junction contained 7 bases not matched to a gene. Germline V CDR1 and CDR2: MNHNS, SASEGT. The CDR3 length is 17 residues.

Remarks on this clone: Within the sample, other DNA sequences also encode this same CDR3. The V gene is TRBV7-9, the J gene TRBJ1-4; 7 nucleotides line up with TRBD1. This CDR3 spans 15 amino acids. Germline V lookup: CDR1 SEHNR, CDR2 FQNEAQ (reference sequence). Trimming cost V 4 bases and J 0 bases; bases outside gene matches: 2. The CDR3 bases are TGTGCCAGCAGCTCGGGGACAGCAACTAATGAAAAACTGTTTTTT. Translation gives CASSSGTATNEKLFF.

The chain uses TRBV2 and TRBJ1-5, with D maybe TRBD1 (5 bases). The CDR3 loop spans 16 amino acids. V lost 8 bases and J lost 2, with 19 bases in between. Germline lookup yields CDR1 SNHLY and CDR2 FYNNEI. CDR3 DNA sequence: TGTGCCAGCGAGTCGACCTCGGGGGTCGGCAATCAGCCCCAGCATTTT. It is translated as CASESTSGVGNQPQHF.

The chain employs TRBV5-6 and TRBJ1-1, with D uncertain. CDR1 is SGHDT, CDR2 YYEEEE, per germline. The CDR3 is made up of 11 amino acids. V was shortened by 1 base and J by 6 bases, with 4 bases between the two germline ends. The CDR3 nucleotides read TGTGCCAGCAGCTTGTCTTCTGAAGCTTTCTTT. This gives the protein CASSLSSEAFF.

The DNA of the CDR3 is TGTGCCAGCAAAGAGGACTCGATCACAGATACGCAGTATTTT. Translation gives CASKEDSITDTQYF. This chain connects TRBV6-4 to TRBJ2-3; D might be TRBD2 (5 bases). CDR1 is MRHNA and CDR2 is SNTAGT in the germline V gene. The length of the CDR3 is 14 residues. The V end lost 7 bases, the J end lost 2 bases, and 13 bases lay between the germline ends.

The CDR3 reads CASTPNPLSDNSPLHF. For the CDR3, the DNA is TGTGCCAGCACCCCAAATCCGCTGAGCGATAATTCACCCCTCCACTTT. This chain links TRBV7-9 with TRBJ1-6; no reliable D call. The length of the CDR3 is 16 residues. Between the trimmed V and J ends, which lost 7 bases and 5 bases, there was a span of 18 bases. Looked up from germline, CDR1 is SEHNR and CDR2 is FQNEAQ (reference sequence).

This clone was picked up a small number of times. V gene TRBV5-1 combines with J gene TRBJ1-1, with 8 bases lining up with TRBD1. The CDR3 runs 17 residues. J was trimmed by 0 bases and V by 0 bases; bases with no gene match: 7. The germline CDR1 and CDR2 sequences are SGHRS and YFSETQ. In DNA form, the CDR3 reads TGCGCCAGCAGCTTGGGGGGGGCGACAGGGGTGAACACTGAAGCTTTCTTT. This gives the protein CASSLGGATGVNTEAFF.

In regard to this clone: Other DNA sequences within the sample encode an identical CDR3. The chain recombines TRBV6-1 with TRBJ1-5; D remains unclear. This CDR3 is 14 amino acids long. Trimming removed 5 bases from V and 0 bases from J, with 8 bases in between. CDR1 and CDR2 (germline): MNHNS, SASEGT. The CDR3 loop is CASSLLRSNQPQHF. CDR3 sequence (DNA): TGTGCCAGCAGTCTCCTCCGTAGCAATCAGCCCCAGCATTTT.